The next 29 T cell receptor beta chains were all read from a single sample in a study of beta chain features in type 1 diabetes. TCRB transcripts that were expressed got sequenced, as all of the isolated RNA had been reverse transcribed. The data were produced by immunoSEQ multiplex PCR, yet TCRdb's version contains in-frame clones alone and is incomplete. The sample has around 710,000 clones, under 15% seen once. Whole-study findings and limits: Shortening of TCRB CDR3s, moderate but significant, appeared in all four CD4+ subsets of Type 1 diabetes patients.

Their antigens are not known. Sequenced: naive CD4+ T cells from blood. All receptors come from a man aged 25-45 years with type 1 diabetes.

This clone turned up a few times. The V and J genes are TRBV9 and TRBJ2-1, with no clear D. The CDR3 runs to 12 residues. Germline V gene data show CDR1 as SGDLS and CDR2 as YYNGEE. Trimming left V 0 bases short and J 7 bases short, with 5 bases between. The CDR3 sequence is CASSVGVNEQFF. Written as DNA, the CDR3 is TGTGCCAGCAGCGTAGGAGTTAATGAGCAGTTCTTC. The full variable domain, rest sourced from reference TRBV9 and TRBJ2-1, is DSGVTQTPKHLITATGQRVTLRCSPRSGDLSVYWYQQSLDQGLQFLIQYYNGEERAKGNILERFSAQQFPDLHSELNLSSLELGDSALYFCASSVGVNEQFFGPGTRLTVL.

Only a few counts were recorded for this clone. The V gene is TRBV5-1, the J gene TRBJ2-2, with TRBD1 as a possible D gene (5 bases). CDR1 and CDR2 from the germline V gene are SGHRS and YFSETQ. V shed 1 base and J shed 0 bases, with 7 bases lying between them. The CDR3 is made up of 15 amino acids. Written as DNA, the CDR3 is TGCGCCAGCAGCTTGCCGACAGCGAACACCGGGGAGCTGTTTTTT. This sequence encodes CASSLPTANTGELFF.

A few counts support this clone. Other DNA sequences in this sample translate to the same CDR3. CDR3 sequence (DNA): TGTGCCAGCAGCGTGAACTATGGCTACACCTTC. This codes for CASSVNYGYTF. This rearrangement joins TRBV9 to TRBJ1-2; D is undetermined. This CDR3 is built from 11 residues. The V and J ends lost 2 bases and 2 bases respectively, with 1 base between them. Germline assignment: CDR1 SGDLS and CDR2 YYNGEE.

This clone appeared a few times. This rearrangement joins TRBV6-6 to TRBJ1-5; D possibly corresponds to TRBD1 (6 bases). Germline lookup yields CDR1 MNHNY and CDR2 SVGAGI (reference sequence). Trimming cost V 5 bases and J 0 bases, with 11 bases left between them. The CDR3 is made up of 15 amino acids. This CDR3 is CASSPGGHSNQPQHF. The DNA of the CDR3 is TGTGCCAGCAGTCCCGGGGGCCATAGCAATCAGCCCCAGCATTTT.

This clone was observed a few times. This chain joins TRBV7-9 and TRBJ1-1; D is ambiguous. The CDR3 covers 13 residues. Germline lookup yields CDR1 SEHNR and CDR2 FQNEAQ (reference sequence). Between the trimmed V and J ends, which lost 5 bases and 1 base, there was a span of 8 bases. The CDR3 DNA reads as TGTGCCAGCAGCCCCAATTCGAACACTGAAGCTTTCTTT. Amino acids: CASSPNSNTEAFF.

This clone showed up just a few times. V gene TRBV2 combines with J gene TRBJ1-5; D unclear. This CDR3 has 13 amino acids. Trimming shortened V by 7 bases and J by 3 bases, and 10 bases separated the two germline ends. Germline values: CDR1 SNHLY, CDR2 FYNNEI. CDR3 sequence: CASTLENNQPQHF. The CDR3 DNA sequence: TGTGCCAGCACGCTTGAGAACAATCAGCCCCAGCATTTT.

This clone was seen a handful of times. The genes are TRBV19 and TRBJ1-6; no clear D gene. CDR3 length: 15 residues. CDR1 LNHDA and CDR2 SQIVND come from the germline V gene (reference sequence). V was clipped by 4 bases and J by 7 bases, with 14 bases between them. The CDR3 is CASSTQRRENSPLHF. The CDR3 DNA is TGTGCCAGTAGTACCCAGCGGAGGGAGAATTCACCCCTCCACTTT.

This clone was recorded a few times. The CDR3: CASSPFSGGYEQYF. DNA of the CDR3: TGTGCCAGCAGTCCCTTCAGCGGGGGCTACGAGCAGTACTTC. The V call is TRBV27, the J call TRBJ2-7, with 8 bases that match TRBD2. The CDR3 contains 14 residues. The V gene's germline CDR1 is MNHEY and CDR2 SMNVEV (reference sequence). V trimming: 5 bases; J trimming: 3 bases; junction bases outside the gene matches: 6.

V gene TRBV4-2 combines with J gene TRBJ2-1; tentative D call: TRBD1 (6 bases). The CDR3 loop spans 12 amino acids. CDR1 is LGHNA, CDR2 YNFKEQ, per germline. Deletions cut 4 bases from V and 6 bases from J, with 7 bases between. The CDR3 spells CASSLRGNEQFF. The CDR3 DNA sequence: TGTGCCAGCAGCCTCAGGGGCAATGAGCAGTTCTTC.

The chain links TRBV7-2 to TRBJ1-6; TRBD1 matches at 7 bases. The CDR3 extends over 15 amino acids. The germline CDR1 and CDR2 sequences are SGHTA and FQGNSA. The V gene end was trimmed by 1 base and the J gene end by 8 bases; junction bases not matched to a gene: 5. The CDR3 DNA is TGTGCCAGCAGCTTAGGACAGGGCTTTTATTCACCCCTCCACTTT. Its protein is CASSLGQGFYSPLHF.

This clone was observed a few times. This chain joins TRBV19 and TRBJ1-6, with D unclear. V shed 10 bases and J shed 4 bases, with 14 bases lying between them. The CDR3 has 14 residues. CDR1 LNHDA and CDR2 SQIVND come from the germline V gene (reference sequence). The CDR3 DNA reads TGTGCCACTTCCCAAGGGCCGTATAATTCACCCCTCCACTTT. It yields the protein CATSQGPYNSPLHF.

The chain combines TRBV20-1 with TRBJ1-2, with D unclear. The CDR3 has 11 amino acids. The V gene lost 5 bases and the J gene lost 4 bases, with 8 bases spanning the gap. Germline V CDR1 and CDR2: DFQATT, SNEGSKA (reference sequence). As DNA, the CDR3 is TGCAGTGCTTCGACTATCTATGGCTACACCTTC. Its protein product is CSASTIYGYTF.

This chain connects TRBV16 to TRBJ1-5; unclear D gene. The length of the CDR3 is 14 residues. Germline values: CDR1 KGHSY, CDR2 FQNENV. V gave up 1 base and J gave up 2 bases, with 6 bases separating them. Written as DNA, the CDR3 is TGTGCCAGCAGCCAATTGAGAGGCAATCAGCCCCAGCATTTT. Translation gives CASSQLRGNQPQHF. The entire variable domain, with the rest obtained from reference TRBV16 and TRBJ1-5, is as follows: GEEVAQTPKHLVRGEGQKAKLYCAPIKGHSYVFWYQQVLKNEFKFLISFQNENVFDETGMPKERFSAKCLPNSPCSLEIQATKLEDSAVYFCASSQLRGNQPQHFGDGTRLSIL.

The chain couples TRBV5-1 to TRBJ2-1, with 9 bases matching TRBD1. The CDR3 has 18 residues. Losses at the gene ends were 0 bases for V and 2 bases for J; bases not matched to a gene: 9. Germline CDR1 and CDR2: SGHRS and YFSETQ. CDR3 amino acids: CASSLVGQGLWAYNEQFF. In DNA, the CDR3 is TGCGCCAGCAGCTTGGTGGGACAGGGACTCTGGGCCTACAATGAGCAGTTCTTC.

The CDR3 loop is CASSLVWSEDSPLHF. The CDR3 bases are TGTGCCAGCAGCTTAGTGTGGTCAGAGGATTCACCCCTCCACTTT. The chain links TRBV11-2 to TRBJ1-6; D call uncertain. This CDR3 region has 15 residues. V shed 1 base and J shed 8 bases, with 12 bases lying between them. Germline-derived CDR1 and CDR2 are SGHAT and FQNNGV.

The sample holds a few counts of this clone. V usage is TRBV4-2 and J usage is TRBJ2-3; 8 nucleotides agree with TRBD1. Germline V CDR1 and CDR2: LGHNA, YNFKEQ. V gave up 0 bases and J gave up 7 bases; unmatched junction bases: 12. The CDR3 length is 17 residues. The CDR3: CASSQDPPGQATNTQYF. The CDR3 bases are TGTGCCAGCAGCCAAGATCCGCCGGGACAGGCAACGAATACGCAGTATTTT.

V usage is TRBV14 and J usage is TRBJ2-3; D is ambiguous. Germline CDR1 is SGHDN and CDR2 is FVKESK. The V end lost 4 bases, the J end lost 6 bases, and 8 bases lay between the germline ends. There are 12 residues in the CDR3. The CDR3 DNA reads as TGTGCCAGCAGCCCCACGAGGGATACGCAGTATTTT. Translating it yields CASSPTRDTQYF.

This clone was seen only a few times. The V and J genes are TRBV11-2 and TRBJ2-6, with D possibly being TRBD1 (6 bases). CDR3 size: 17 residues. V lost 5 bases and J 5 bases, leaving 19 bases between the germline ends. Germline V gives CDR1 SGHAT, CDR2 FQNNGV. Written as DNA, the CDR3 is TGTGCCAGCAGCACCAGGGGACGCCCGGTCTGGGCCAACGTCCTGACTTTC. Amino acids: CASSTRGRPVWANVLTF.

This clone occurred a few times. This sequence joins TRBV5-4 and TRBJ2-3, with D possibly called TRBD1 or TRBD2 (5 bases each). This CDR3 spans 15 amino acids. Germline V gene sequence: CDR1 SGHNT, CDR2 YYREEE (reference sequence). Trimming stripped 3 bases from V and 0 bases from J, with 11 bases between. Written as DNA, the CDR3 is TGTGCCAGCAGCTCACGAGGGGTCAGCACAGATACGCAGTATTTT. It translates to CASSSRGVSTDTQYF. Full variable domain (rest looked up from reference TRBV5-4 and TRBJ2-3): ETGVTQSPTHLIKTRGQQVTLRCSSQSGHNTVSWYQQALGQGPQFIFQYYREEENGRGNFPPRFSGLQFPNYSSELNVNALELDDSALYLCASSSRGVSTDTQYFGPGTRLTVL.

This clone was observed a handful of times. The chain employs TRBV29-1 and TRBJ1-3; D unresolved. This CDR3 contains 12 residues. Germline CDR1 is SQVTM and CDR2 is ANQGSEA. V was shortened by 6 bases and J by 0 bases, with 6 bases between the two germline ends. The CDR3 coding sequence is TGCAGCGTGGGAGTCTCTGGAAACACCATATATTTT. Residues: CSVGVSGNTIYF.

This clone was seen a handful of times. The chain is built from TRBV2 and TRBJ2-3; D possibly uses TRBD1 or TRBD2 (6 bases each). This CDR3 has 14 amino acids. Germline V lookup: CDR1 SNHLY, CDR2 FYNNEI. Trimming took off 6 bases at V and 0 bases at J, with 10 bases between the two ends. The CDR3 here is CASRGGTSTDTQYF. The DNA of the CDR3 is TGTGCCAGCAGAGGGGGGACTAGCACAGATACGCAGTATTTT.

The genes are TRBV10-3 and TRBJ2-7; TRBD1 matches 8 bases. Germline V gene data show CDR1 as ENHRY and CDR2 as SYGVKD. V dropped 10 bases and J dropped 7; count of bases not matched to a gene: 21. The CDR3 covers 16 residues. In DNA, the CDR3 is TGTGCCACTACCAAAGGAACCGGACAGGGAGTATGGGAGCAGTACTTC. Amino acids: CATTKGTGQGVWEQYF.

The gene calls are TRBV9 and TRBJ2-3; D is undetermined. From germline, CDR1 is SGDLS and CDR2 YYNGEE. CDR3 length equals 13 residues. The ends were cut back, 1 base at V and 4 bases at J, with 7 bases in the middle. The DNA of the CDR3 is TGTGCCAGCAGCGTAACCCCCTCAGATACGCAGTATTTT. Protein product: CASSVTPSDTQYF.

V and J are TRBV9 and TRBJ1-2; 8 positions match TRBD1. V lost 1 base to trimming and J lost 7 bases; unmatched junction nucleotides: 9. The germline CDR1 and CDR2 sequences are SGDLS and YYNGEE. The CDR3 covers 15 residues. The CDR3 spells CASSVSTGEWVGYTF. In nucleotides, the CDR3 is TGTGCCAGCAGCGTATCGACAGGGGAGTGGGTTGGCTACACCTTC.

This clone was recorded a few times. The rearrangement joins TRBV28 to TRBJ2-1, with TRBD1 matching over 9 bases. Unmatched junction bases numbered 0, after V lost 8 bases and J lost 4 bases. Germline V gene data show CDR1 as MDHEN and CDR2 as SYDVKM. The CDR3 consists of 12 residues. CDR3 DNA sequence: TGTGCCAGCGGACAGGGGTACAATGAGCAGTTCTTC. It encodes CASGQGYNEQFF. The full variable domain, its missing parts supplied by reference TRBV28 and TRBJ2-1, is DVKVTQSSRYLVKRTGEKVFLECVQDMDHENMFWYRQDPGLGLRLIYFSYDVKMKEKGDIPEGYSVSREKKERFSLILESASTNQTSMYLCASGQGYNEQFFGPGTRLTVL.

The chain recombines TRBV5-1 with TRBJ2-3; the D gene is possibly TRBD2 (7 bases). The CDR3 is 15 amino acids. Trimming shortened V by 3 bases and J by 4 bases, and 15 bases separated the two germline ends. CDR1 and CDR2 from the germline V gene are SGHRS and YFSETQ. CDR3 bases: TGCGCCAGCAGCTCCTGGGGGGGCCGGTCAGATACGCAGTATTTT. This encodes CASSSWGGRSDTQYF.

The table lists this clone with a few counts. This rearrangement joins TRBV6-5 to TRBJ1-4, with TRBD1 matching over 9 bases. After removal of 6 bases from V and 8 bases from J, the junction contained 7 bases not matched to a gene. Germline assignment: CDR1 MNHEY and CDR2 SVGAGI. The CDR3 loop spans 14 amino acids. CDR3 loop: CASRSGQGYEKLFF. The CDR3, as DNA: TGTGCCAGCAGGTCGGGACAGGGTTACGAAAAACTGTTTTTT.

This clone was found a few times. The sample carries other DNA sequences with the same CDR3. The chain links TRBV20-1 to TRBJ1-2, with D uncertain. Per germline, CDR1 DFQATT and CDR2 SNEGSKA (reference sequence). The CDR3 consists of 11 residues. Trimming left V 6 bases short and J 3 bases short, with 8 bases between. CDR3 in amino acids: CSARSDYGYTF. Written as DNA, the CDR3 is TGCAGTGCCAGGTCGGACTATGGCTACACCTTC.

About this clone itself: Additional DNA sequences in this sample encode the identical CDR3. V and J are TRBV7-9 and TRBJ2-7; 12 bases fit TRBD2. V lost 5 bases, J lost 2 bases, and 4 bases stayed unmatched. The CDR3 sequence is 15 residues long. Germline V gene sequence: CDR1 SEHNR, CDR2 FQNEAQ (reference sequence). This CDR3 is CASSPTSGGTYEQYF. In DNA form, the CDR3 reads TGTGCCAGCAGCCCTACTAGCGGGGGGACCTACGAGCAGTACTTC.